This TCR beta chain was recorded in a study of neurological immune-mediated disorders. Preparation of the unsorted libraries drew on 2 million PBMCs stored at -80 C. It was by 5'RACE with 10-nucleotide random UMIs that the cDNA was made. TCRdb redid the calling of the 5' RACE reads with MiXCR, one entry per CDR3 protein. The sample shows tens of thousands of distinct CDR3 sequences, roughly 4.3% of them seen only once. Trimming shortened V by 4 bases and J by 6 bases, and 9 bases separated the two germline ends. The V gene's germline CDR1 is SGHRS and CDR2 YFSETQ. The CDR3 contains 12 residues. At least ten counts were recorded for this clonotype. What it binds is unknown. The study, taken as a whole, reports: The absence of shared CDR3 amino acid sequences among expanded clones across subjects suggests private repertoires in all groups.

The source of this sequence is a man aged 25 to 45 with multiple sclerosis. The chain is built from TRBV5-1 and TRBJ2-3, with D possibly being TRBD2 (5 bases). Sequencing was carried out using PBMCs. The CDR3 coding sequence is TGCGCCAGCAGCCACGAGCGGGATACGCAGTATTTT. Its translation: CASSHERDTQYF.